The 32 T cell receptor beta chains listed next were all sequenced from one sample in a study of T-cell reconstitution after alpha-beta-depleted transplantation in children. Study-wide results and limits: Counts and diversity of T cells one year after transplant came mostly from newly produced T cells.

Unique molecular identifiers were incorporated during preparation of the TCRbeta library. A single record per CDR3 protein comes from TCRdb applying MiXCR to the PCR reads. The table records 250,000 to 300,000 distinct CDR3 sequences, roughly 7.8% of them present only once. Their specific antigens are unknown. The sequences come from peripheral blood, collected 360 days after TCRalphabeta/CD19-depleted stem cell transplant. Receptors originate from a female patient aged 2-10 years who had a stem cell transplant for Fanconi anemia, so the T cells may come from the graft donor.

The CDR3 loop reads CASSLSLDGSNTGELFF. CDR3 DNA sequence: TGTGCCAGCAGTTTATCGCTCGACGGTTCGAACACCGGGGAGCTGTTTTTT. V gene TRBV12-3 or TRBV12-4 combines with J gene TRBJ2-2, with D uncertain. The CDR3 spans 17 residues. V lost 2 bases and J 0 bases, leaving 13 bases between the germline ends.

The V gene is TRBV5-1, the J gene TRBJ1-1; TRBD1 is a possible D gene (6 bases). The CDR3 consists of 15 residues. Germline loops: CDR1 SGHRS, CDR2 YFSETQ. V dropped 1 base and J dropped 8 bases, with 18 bases sitting between them. CDR3 amino acids: CASSLNRVESSEAFF. CDR3 coding DNA: TGCGCCAGCAGCTTGAACAGGGTGGAGTCCTCCGAAGCTTTCTTT.

This clonotype was counted many times. The chain carries TRBV9 and TRBJ2-3; tentative D call: TRBD2 (6 bases). CDR3 length equals 13 residues. V dropped 2 bases and J dropped 6 bases, with 10 bases sitting between them. CDR1 and CDR2 from the germline V gene are SGDLS and YYNGEE. CDR3 sequence (DNA): TGTGCCAGCAGCGTCGGAGGGGATGATACGCAGTATTTT. This codes for CASSVGGDDTQYF.

This clonotype was counted ten times or more. The rearrangement uses TRBV20-1 and TRBJ2-7; weak D call: TRBD2 (5 bases). Germline lookup yields CDR1 DFQATT and CDR2 SNEGSKA (reference sequence). Trimming pared 3 bases from V and 2 bases from J, leaving 14 bases between. The CDR3 runs 14 residues. The CDR3 nucleotides read TGCAGTGCTAGGGCGGGTAGAGTACCCTACGAGCAGTACTTC. Translation gives CSARAGRVPYEQYF.

A few counts support this clonotype. The chain carries TRBV20-1 and TRBJ1-2, with unresolved D. The CDR3 totals 11 residues. Trimming left V 5 bases short and J 4 bases short, with 8 bases between. Germline V gene sequence: CDR1 DFQATT, CDR2 SNEGSKA (reference sequence). The CDR3 loop reads CSAVEVYGYTF. The CDR3 nucleotides read TGCAGTGCTGTAGAGGTCTATGGCTACACCTTC.

This clonotype has a single count. This chain connects TRBV5-1 to TRBJ1-2, with 9 bases that match TRBD1. The V and J ends lost 7 bases and 8 bases, in that order; junction bases with no gene match: 12. The CDR3 contains 14 residues. Germline CDR1 and CDR2: SGHRS and YFSETQ. The CDR3 reads CASRGADRGYGYTF. CDR3 coding DNA: TGCGCCAGCCGAGGGGCGGACAGGGGATACGGCTACACCTTC.

For this clonotype: At one of its ends the junction is not consistent with the germline gene, which may arise from a read error. The chain recombines TRBV7-9 with TRBJ2-3, with unresolved D. CDR1 is SEHNR and CDR2 is FQNEAQ in the germline V gene (reference sequence). This CDR3 contains 11 residues. DNA of the CDR3: TGTGCCTGCAGCTTCGCAGATACGCAGTATTTT. Amino acid sequence: CACSFADTQYF.

This clonotype was picked up a small number of times. CDR3 in amino acids: CASSEFSEAFF. For the CDR3, the DNA is TGTGCCAGCAGTGAATTCTCTGAAGCTTTCTTT. The chain carries TRBV25-1 and TRBJ1-1; D remains unclear. The CDR3 sequence is 11 residues long. Germline-derived CDR1 and CDR2 are MGHDK and SYGVNS. V lost 1 base and J lost 6, with 3 bases in between. The full variable domain, with the rest looked up from reference TRBV25-1 and TRBJ1-1, is EADIYQTPRYLVIGTGKKITLECSQTMGHDKMYWYQQDPGMELHLIHYSYGVNSTEKGDLSSESTVSRIRTEHFPLTLESARPSHTSQYLCASSEFSEAFFGQGTRLTVV.

This clonotype was seen many times. V is TRBV5-1 and J is TRBJ2-1, with D perhaps matching TRBD1 or TRBD2 (6 bases each). V was clipped by 1 base and J by 4 bases, with 9 bases between them. CDR1 and CDR2 (germline): SGHRS, YFSETQ. The CDR3 has 14 amino acids. CDR3 bases: TGCGCCAGCAGCTTGCTAGGGGGGTACAATGAGCAGTTCTTC. It specifies CASSLLGGYNEQFF.

As DNA, the CDR3 is TGCAGTGCCATAAGCGGGTGGGAGCAGTACGTC. This translates into CSAISGWEQYV. The rearrangement joins TRBV20-1 to TRBJ2-7; D possibly corresponds to TRBD2 (6 bases). V lost 6 bases to trimming and J lost 7 bases, with 13 bases between them. The CDR3 contains 11 residues. The V gene's germline CDR1 is DFQATT and CDR2 SNEGSKA (reference sequence).

This clonotype was detected ten times or more. The J gene is TRBJ2-4, the V gene TRBV10-3; unclear D gene. V dropped 0 bases and J dropped 2 bases, with 8 bases sitting between them. CDR3 length: 15 residues. CDR1 ENHRY and CDR2 SYGVKD come from the germline V gene. In DNA, the CDR3 is TGTGCCATCAGTGAGTCTCGTAGCACCAAAAACATTCAGTACTTC. It translates to CAISESRSTKNIQYF.

This clonotype was counted many times. This chain joins TRBV5-1 and TRBJ2-7; D possibly corresponds to TRBD2 (6 bases). This CDR3 is built from 14 residues. Deletions cut 2 bases from V and 3 bases from J, with 12 bases between. Germline CDR1 SGHRS, CDR2 YFSETQ. CDR3 sequence: CASSLAGGYYEQYF. DNA of the CDR3: TGCGCCAGCAGCTTAGCGGGTGGATACTACGAGCAGTACTTC.

This clonotype came up many times. The V and J genes are TRBV5-1 and TRBJ2-1; TRBD2 matches 10 bases. CDR1 and CDR2 from the germline V gene are SGHRS and YFSETQ. This CDR3 has 19 residues. J gave up 3 bases and V 0 bases, and 12 bases lay outside the gene matches. The DNA for the CDR3 is TGCGCCAGCAGCTTGGTGTCTAGCGGGAGTTCTCGACGCTACAATGAGCAGTTCTTC. It is translated as CASSLVSSGSSRRYNEQFF.

Concerning this clonotype: This sequence may be a read error, since a much larger clone differs from it by one base. Here the CDR3 DNA reads TGTGCCATCAGTGATCTGATCGGGGAGCAGTCCGTC. It specifies CAISDLIGEQSV. This sequence joins TRBV10-3 and TRBJ2-7; TRBD2 is a possible D gene (5 bases). The V gene's germline CDR1 is ENHRY and CDR2 SYGVKD. The CDR3 spans 12 residues.

This clonotype was detected many times. V usage is TRBV2 and J usage is TRBJ2-1; possibly TRBD2 for D (5 bases). V was pared by 6 bases and J by 3 bases, with 6 bases between. CDR1 is SNHLY, CDR2 FYNNEI, per germline. The length of the CDR3 is 12 residues. The CDR3 DNA reads as TGTGCCAGCAGACTAGTCTACAATGAGCAGTTCTTC. Its translation: CASRLVYNEQFF.

There are many counts of this clonotype. The chain employs TRBV12-3 or TRBV12-4 and TRBJ1-5; perhaps TRBD1 as D (6 bases). The CDR3 consists of 16 residues. The germline V and J ends were trimmed by 5 bases and 2 bases, with 16 bases remaining between them. CDR3: CASSLWAGEGNQPQHF. CDR3 DNA: TGTGCCAGCAGTCTGTGGGCAGGGGAAGGCAATCAGCCCCAGCATTTT.

This clonotype has ten or more counts. This chain connects TRBV29-1 to TRBJ2-2; D perhaps matches TRBD1 (5 bases). Germline CDR1 is SQVTM and CDR2 is ANQGSEA. V lost 2 bases and J lost 6, with 7 bases in between. CDR3 length equals 12 residues. The CDR3 protein is CSVESGPGELFF. DNA of the CDR3: TGCAGCGTTGAATCAGGGCCCGGGGAGCTGTTTTTT.

This clonotype showed up many times. This sequence joins TRBV5-4 and TRBJ2-3, with no clear D. Germline CDR1 is SGHNT and CDR2 is YYREEE (reference sequence). This CDR3 has 15 residues. V lost 0 bases and J lost 3, with 11 bases in between. CDR3: CASSLGHTLTDTQYF. CDR3 in DNA: TGTGCCAGCAGCTTGGGCCATACGCTAACAGATACGCAGTATTTT.

This clonotype was seen ten or more times. CDR3 DNA: TGTGCCAGCAGTGAATACGGGGGGCCGACTGAAAAACTGTTTTTT. It codes for CASSEYGGPTEKLFF. V is TRBV25-1 and J is TRBJ1-4; D is possibly TRBD1 (6 bases). Trimming shortened V by 0 bases and J by 7 bases, and 12 bases separated the two germline ends. Germline V gives CDR1 MGHDK, CDR2 SYGVNS. This CDR3 has 15 amino acids.

The chain couples TRBV2 to TRBJ2-7; TRBD2 matches 8 bases. This CDR3 has 15 residues. CDR1 and CDR2 from the germline V gene are SNHLY and FYNNEI. J lost 4 bases, V lost 7 bases, and 12 bases had no gene match. The CDR3 DNA reads as TGTGCCAGCACCGCTCTTCGAACTAGCGGATACGAGCAGTACTTC. Amino acid sequence: CASTALRTSGYEQYF. Looking up the rest from reference TRBV2 and TRBJ2-7 gives the full variable domain: EPEVTQTPSHQVTQMGQEVILRCVPISNHLYFYWYRQILGQKVEFLVSFYNNEISEKSEIFDDQFSVERPDGSNFTLKIRSTKLEDSAMYFCASTALRTSGYEQYFGPGTRLTVT.

The V gene is TRBV6-1, the J gene TRBJ1-1, with TRBD1 matching 7 bases. V lost 5 bases and J lost 2; bases outside the gene matches: 20. CDR3 length: 19 amino acids. CDR1 is MNHNS, CDR2 SASEGT, per germline. The CDR3 coding sequence is TGTGCCAGCAGTCCGACCTTCGATCGCAGGACAGGAGATAACACTGAAGCTTTCTTT. It codes for CASSPTFDRRTGDNTEAFF.

This clonotype was counted ten times or more. This chain links TRBV4-3 with TRBJ1-1; the D gene is possibly TRBD1 (5 bases). The germline V gene has CDR1 LGHNA and CDR2 YSLEER. The CDR3 consists of 14 residues. The V end was cut by 4 bases, the J end by 3 bases, with 12 bases between. CDR3 protein: CASSRDLGDTEAFF. The CDR3 DNA reads as TGCGCCAGCAGCCGGGACCTCGGGGACACTGAAGCTTTCTTT.

This clonotype appeared a few times. This chain uses TRBV4-2 with TRBJ1-2; D remains ambiguous. Germline lookup yields CDR1 LGHNA and CDR2 YNFKEQ. The CDR3 spans 16 residues. With 0 bases removed from V and 1 base from J, the gap between germline ends came to 12 bases. As DNA, the CDR3 is TGTGCCAGCAGCCAAGAGGGCGGATTTTATAACTATGGCTACACCTTC. It is translated as CASSQEGGFYNYGYTF.

The rearrangement joins TRBV7-6 to TRBJ2-7, with 12 bases matching TRBD2. The CDR3 consists of 15 residues. Per germline, CDR1 SGHVS and CDR2 FNYEAQ. Trimming cost V 3 bases and J 2 bases; bases outside gene matches: 2. CDR3 in amino acids: CASSFASGRAYEQYF. CDR3 nucleotides: TGTGCCAGCAGCTTCGCTAGCGGGAGGGCCTACGAGCAGTACTTC.

This clonotype was seen ten or more times. The chain employs TRBV29-1 and TRBJ2-5; 13 bases fit TRBD2. Germline V gene data show CDR1 as SQVTM and CDR2 as ANQGSEA. Germline trimming cut 8 bases from V and 5 bases from J; bases unmatched to any gene: 5. This CDR3 spans 13 amino acids. The chain's CDR3 is CSTTSGGVETQYF. In nucleotides, the CDR3 is TGCAGCACCACTAGCGGGGGGGTGGAGACCCAGTACTTC.

This clonotype was detected many times. As DNA, the CDR3 is TGCAGTGCTTGGACTAGCGGGGGCTACAATGAGCAGTTCTTC. Protein sequence: CSAWTSGGYNEQFF. This chain links TRBV20-1 with TRBJ2-1; TRBD2 agrees at 13 bases. From germline, CDR1 is DFQATT and CDR2 SNEGSKA (reference sequence). With 5 bases clipped from V and 3 bases from J, the junction kept 1 base outside the gene matches. The CDR3 runs 14 residues.

To note about this clonotype: Possible read error: a much larger clone is one base away. Likely a read error: the CDR3 ends without its conserved phenylalanine or tryptophan. The rearrangement links TRBV7-6 to TRBJ1-1, with 7 bases identical to TRBD1. Germline CDR1 and CDR2: SGHVS and FNYEAQ. V was clipped by 5 bases and J by 2 bases; unmatched bases: 5. This CDR3 is 14 amino acids long. This chain's CDR3 is CASSIGQENTEAFS. CDR3 nucleotides: TGTGCCAGCAGCATAGGACAGGAAAACACTGAAGCTTTCTCT.

This clonotype was seen many times. The chain recombines TRBV10-3 with TRBJ2-5, with TRBD2 as a possible D gene (6 bases). The CDR3 has 16 residues. Trimming removed 2 bases from V and 2 bases from J, with 15 bases in between. From germline, CDR1 is ENHRY and CDR2 SYGVKD. The CDR3 coding sequence is TGTGCCATCAGTGAGCGTGTAGGAGGGAATCAAGAGACCCAGTACTTC. Protein: CAISERVGGNQETQYF.

This clonotype was recorded only once. This sequence may be a read error, since a much larger clone differs from it by one base. Lacking the conserved final phenylalanine or tryptophan, this CDR3 likely reflects a read error. This sequence joins TRBV28 and TRBJ2-2; 7 bases map to TRBD2. The germline gives CDR1 MDHEN, CDR2 SYDVKM. This CDR3 is built from 16 residues. J lost 1 base, V lost 2 bases, and 4 bases had no gene match. The CDR3 nucleotides are TGTGCCAGCAGTTTACCTCCTAGCGGGAACACCGGGGAGCTGTTTTCT. Translation: CASSLPPSGNTGELFS.

This clonotype was picked up a small number of times. The rearrangement links TRBV5-6 to TRBJ2-1, with no clear D. This CDR3 region has 13 residues. V was shortened by 0 bases and J by 6 bases, with 7 bases between the two germline ends. Germline V lookup: CDR1 SGHDT, CDR2 YYEEEE. The CDR3 nucleotides read TGTGCCAGCAGCTTGGTGAGATCCAATGAGCAGTTCTTC. Its translation is CASSLVRSNEQFF.

This clonotype was recorded many times. The V call is TRBV28, the J call TRBJ1-2; no definite D call. The CDR3 is 13 residues long. Trimming took 3 bases from V and 8 from J, leaving 13 bases between them. Germline V CDR1 and CDR2: MDHEN, SYDVKM. CDR3 sequence (DNA): TGTGCCAGCAGTTTTCCAGGACTGGAGGGCTACACCTTC. Protein: CASSFPGLEGYTF.

The chain has TRBV6-1 and TRBJ1-1; D is undetermined. The V end lost 4 bases, the J end lost 3 bases, and 15 bases lay between the germline ends. The CDR3 loop spans 15 amino acids. The V gene's germline CDR1 is MNHNS and CDR2 SASEGT. The CDR3 loop is CASSGGSIGDTEAFF. The CDR3 nucleotides read TGTGCCAGCAGTGGTGGTTCCATTGGGGACACTGAAGCTTTCTTT.